One and the same sample provided the 3 T cell receptor beta chains below, sequenced in a study of shared clonotypes between healthy human individuals. Libraries were prepared by immunoSEQ multiplex PCR; TCRdb keeps only in-frame clonotypes and omits some of them. The sample lists 2 million to 2.5 million clones, roughly 93% seen once, with around 0.37% in the top ten. Sequences were obtained from naive CD4+ T cells from PBMCs. Subset here: CD45RA+ positively selected. The receptors come from a young man in good health. Some clones in this sample may be carry-over from other donors' samples.

The chain recombines TRBV7-2 with TRBJ2-1; 7 bases agree with TRBD2. The germline CDR1 and CDR2 sequences are SGHTA and FQGNSA. After removal of 3 bases from V and 9 bases from J, the junction contained 5 bases not matched to a gene. There are 13 residues in the CDR3. The CDR3 sequence is CASSFRRGVEQFF. The CDR3, as DNA: TGTGCCAGCAGCTTCCGCCGGGGGGTTGAGCAGTTCTTC.

This clone appeared once. This chain links TRBV9 with TRBJ2-1; D uncertain. The CDR3 runs to 13 residues. Looked up from germline, CDR1 is SGDLS and CDR2 is YYNGEE. V was shortened by 1 base and J by 6 bases, with 8 bases between the two germline ends. The CDR3 DNA follows: TGTGCCAGCAGCGTATCCGGCGTCAATGAGCAGTTCTTC. It codes for CASSVSGVNEQFF.

This chain uses TRBV21-1 with TRBJ1-2. TRBV21-1 is a known pseudogene. This CDR3 contains 18 residues. CDR3 sequence (DNA): TGTGCCAGCAGCAATCCCTTTCCTGGTGGACGGCCGCGGATGGGCTACACCTTC. Translating it yields CASSNPFPGGRPRMGYTF.